This T cell receptor beta chain was recovered during a study of OX40 agonist ivuxolimab in advanced cancers. As for the study in general: With ivuxolimab, an agonistic anti-OX40 (CD134) antibody, patients were treated. At 82.7% male, the cohort had a mean age of around 56 years, ranging from about 20 to 79.

The CDR3 is made up of 11 amino acids. Trimming removed 1 base at V and 5 bases at J, with 3 bases between. Germline V CDR1 and CDR2: SGHDT, YYEEEE. The protocol was immunoSEQ multiplex PCR, while the TCRdb copy is restricted to in-frame clones and leaves out a portion. The data contain approximately 54,000 clones, 85% to 95% of them seen just once; the ten biggest clones take up over 7.5%. Study findings and constraints: Blood T cells, both CD4+ and CD8+, expanded clonally by week 6 at 0.1 to 3.0 mg/kg.

With regard to this clone: The antigen is undetermined.

Any history of autoimmune disease or systemic immunosuppression disqualified patients. The specimen was CD4+ or CD8+ T cells sorted from blood, collected in a trial of the OX40 agonist ivuxolimab. The chain combines TRBV5-6 with TRBJ2-5; no firm D call. The TCR was taken from an adult with an advanced solid tumor such as melanoma, head and neck, liver or kidney cancer. The CDR3 reads CASSLSETQYF. The CDR3 nucleotides are TGTGCCAGCAGCTTGAGCGAGACCCAGTACTTC. Full variable domain (remainder filled in from reference TRBV5-6 and TRBJ2-5): DAGVTQSPTHLIKTRGQQVTLRCSPKSGHDTVSWYQQALGQGPQFIFQYYEEEERQRGNFPDRFSGHQFPNYSSELNVNALLLGDSALYLCASSLSETQYFGPGTRLLVL.